This section outlines one TCR beta chain sequence together with its context. The data were obtained in a study of blood T cell repertoires in COVID-19. The protocol was immunoSEQ multiplex PCR, while the TCRdb copy is restricted to in-frame clones and leaves out a portion. The sample lists about 210,000 clones, just under 85% occurring once. Sequenced sample: peripheral blood. This sequence was found in a woman between 45 and 60 years old with active or convalescent COVID-19.

The CDR3 DNA is TGCGCCAGCGGGACAGGGGATAAGAACAATGAGCAGTTCTTC. Encoded protein: CASGTGDKNNEQFF. The V gene is TRBV5-1, the J gene TRBJ2-1, with TRBD1 matching over 10 bases. The trim removed 7 bases at V and 5 bases at J, leaving 6 bases unmatched. CDR1 SGHRS and CDR2 YFSETQ come from the germline V gene. This CDR3 is 14 amino acids long. The entire variable domain, with the rest obtained from reference TRBV5-1 and TRBJ2-1, is as follows: KAGVTQTPRYLIKTRGQQVTLSCSPISGHRSVSWYQQTPGQGLQFLFEYFSETQRNKGNFPGRFSGRQFSNSRSEMNVSTLELGDSALYLCASGTGDKNNEQFFGPGTRLTVL.